The 9 T cell receptor beta chains listed next were all sequenced from one sample in a study of beta chain features in type 1 diabetes. Isolated RNA was reverse transcribed in full, so expressed TCRB transcripts were sequenced. Assay: immunoSEQ multiplex PCR; the TCRdb copy retains only in-frame clones and omits some. The profile shows some 360,000 clones, around a fifth of them singletons. Material: naive CD4+ T cells from blood. Receptor source: a woman younger than 30 in good health.

J is TRBJ2-5 and V is TRBV5-4; 7 nucleotides agree with TRBD1. With V trimmed by 3 bases and J by 5 bases, 13 bases remained unmatched. Germline V gives CDR1 SGHNT, CDR2 YYREEE (reference sequence). The CDR3 totals 16 residues. CDR3 in DNA: TGTGCCAGCAGCTCCTACAGGGGTGGGGAGAGGGAGACCCAGTACTTC. Translation gives CASSSYRGGERETQYF.

The rearrangement links TRBV2 to TRBJ2-7, with D unclear. V shed 5 bases and J shed 6 bases, with 14 bases lying between them. Germline V gene sequence: CDR1 SNHLY, CDR2 FYNNEI. The CDR3 totals 13 residues. The CDR3 DNA reads TGTGCCAGCAGTTCCTGGTCATCCGGCGAGCAGTACTTC. Amino acids: CASSSWSSGEQYF.

The J gene is TRBJ1-5, the V gene TRBV2, with TRBD1 as a possible D gene (5 bases). The CDR3 extends over 13 amino acids. V dropped 3 bases and J dropped 12 bases, with 15 bases sitting between them. Germline CDR1 and CDR2: SNHLY and FYNNEI. The CDR3 bases are TGTGCCAGCAGTGAGAGTAATGGGGGGATCCAGCATTTT. Translation gives CASSESNGGIQHF.

The chain combines TRBV5-8 with TRBJ2-3; 8 positions match TRBD2. This CDR3 comprises 14 residues. Germline CDR1 and CDR2: SGHTS and YDEGEE. The J segment lost 6 bases and the V segment lost 4 bases, leaving 7 bases of the junction unmatched. The CDR3 DNA is TGTGCCAGCAGCGGACGCGGGGGGTTGGATACGCAGTATTTT. Protein product: CASSGRGGLDTQYF.

The chain joins TRBV29-1 to TRBJ2-7; TRBD2 matches 15 bases. CDR1 is SQVTM, CDR2 ANQGSEA, per germline. The CDR3 runs 17 residues. V shed 7 bases, J shed 4 bases, and the junction held 14 bases outside the gene matches. CDR3 coding DNA: TGCAGCGCCGTGGCTAGGACTAGCGGGGGGGCCCAGTACGAGCAGTACTTC. Translated, it gives CSAVARTSGGAQYEQYF.

This clone has more than one count but fewer than ten. The V and J genes are TRBV15 and TRBJ2-3; weak D call: TRBD2 (5 bases). Germline assignment: CDR1 LNHNV and CDR2 YYDKDF (reference sequence). V was trimmed by 3 bases and J by 7 bases, leaving 20 bases between them. The CDR3 has 16 residues. This chain's CDR3 is CATSRTSGMVGNTQYF. The CDR3, as DNA: TGTGCCACCAGCAGGACGAGCGGAATGGTGGGGAATACGCAGTATTTT.

This chain connects TRBV5-1 to TRBJ2-1, with 8 bases aligning to TRBD2. The CDR3 has 13 amino acids. J was trimmed by 8 bases and V by 5 bases; bases with no gene match: 6. CDR1 is SGHRS, CDR2 YFSETQ, per germline. The CDR3 loop reads CASRQRERDEQFF. In DNA, the CDR3 is TGCGCCAGCAGGCAGCGGGAGAGGGATGAGCAGTTCTTC.

The V call is TRBV4-2, the J call TRBJ2-7, with 9 bases that match TRBD2. V was pared by 1 base and J by 2 bases, with 3 bases of the junction left unmatched. Germline-derived CDR1 and CDR2 are LGHNA and YNFKEQ. CDR3 length: 15 residues. CDR3 in DNA: TGTGCCAGCAGCCAAGTGGCTAGCGGGGCCTACGAGCAGTACTTC. This translates into CASSQVASGAYEQYF.

This clone showed up just a few times. The rearrangement joins TRBV2 to TRBJ2-4; D gene unclear. The CDR3 runs to 14 residues. CDR1 is SNHLY, CDR2 FYNNEI, per germline. The V end lost 7 bases, the J end lost 0 bases, and 10 bases lay between the germline ends. CDR3 sequence (DNA): TGTGCCAGCAAACCTCCTAGAGCCAAAAACATTCAGTACTTC. This translates into CASKPPRAKNIQYF.